This entry lists 15 T cell receptor beta chains sequenced from one sample in a study of cytomegalovirus exposure and HLA in healthy donors. The PCR ran on 60 Vbeta and 13 Jbeta primers. TCRdb keeps only in-frame clones here, not all; method: immunoSEQ multiplex PCR. The sample has 150,000 to 200,000 clones, 82% seen once; the top ten hold approximately 1.6%. Source material: PBMCs. Receptors originate from a male donor in good health and CMV-seronegative.

The chain carries TRBV28 and TRBJ1-5, with D unclear. This CDR3 has 12 amino acids. Germline loops: CDR1 MDHEN, CDR2 SYDVKM. Trimming took 7 bases from V and 10 from J, leaving 14 bases between them. The CDR3 here is CASTETEGPQHF. CDR3 DNA sequence: TGTGCCAGCACTGAGACGGAGGGTCCCCAGCATTTT.

The J gene is TRBJ1-2, the V gene TRBV6-5; 7 nucleotides line up with TRBD1. The germline V gene has CDR1 MNHEY and CDR2 SVGAGI. The trim removed 2 bases at V and 4 bases at J, leaving 7 bases unmatched. This CDR3 has 15 amino acids. CDR3 sequence reads: CASSYLFTGVYGYTF. The CDR3 DNA follows: TGTGCCAGCAGTTACCTCTTTACAGGGGTCTATGGCTACACCTTC.

The V and J genes are TRBV14 and TRBJ2-7; 8 bases map to TRBD1. Germline CDR1 is SGHDN and CDR2 is FVKESK. J was trimmed by 2 bases and V by 6 bases; bases with no gene match: 12. The CDR3 totals 16 residues. The chain's CDR3 is CASRRTGQDRTYEQYF. The CDR3 coding sequence is TGTGCCAGCAGGAGGACAGGGCAAGACCGTACCTACGAGCAGTACTTC. Together with reference TRBV14 and TRBJ2-7, the CDR3 gives the full variable domain: EAGVTQFPSHSVIEKGQTVTLRCDPISGHDNLYWYRRVMGKEIKFLLHFVKESKQDESGMPNNRFLAERTGGTYSTLKVQPAELEDSGVYFCASRRTGQDRTYEQYFGPGTRLTVT.

The rearrangement joins TRBV5-1 to TRBJ2-3; 7 bases are shared with TRBD1. V gave up 4 bases and J gave up 1 base; unmatched junction bases: 12. Germline V CDR1 and CDR2: SGHRS, YFSETQ. This CDR3 contains 17 residues. Written as DNA, the CDR3 is TGCGCCAGCAGCCTCCGGGACAGACGGCCTGGCACAGATACGCAGTATTTT. Amino acid sequence: CASSLRDRRPGTDTQYF.

This clone showed up just once. V gene TRBV5-1 combines with J gene TRBJ2-3, with TRBD2 matching 12 bases. Unmatched junction bases numbered 2, after V lost 5 bases and J lost 4 bases. The CDR3 length is 14 residues. Germline values: CDR1 SGHRS, CDR2 YFSETQ. CDR3 nucleotides: TGCGCCAGCAGACCTAGCGGGGGGGCAGATACGCAGTATTTT. It codes for CASRPSGGADTQYF.

The chain recombines TRBV19 with TRBJ2-1; tentative D call: TRBD2 (6 bases). CDR1 LNHDA and CDR2 SQIVND come from the germline V gene (reference sequence). The CDR3 is 12 amino acids. V was clipped by 5 bases and J by 9 bases, with 11 bases between them. The CDR3 nucleotides are TGTGCCAGTAGTCCCCAGGGAGGTGAGCAGTTCTTC. Its translation is CASSPQGGEQFF.

This clone came up a few times. V is TRBV2 and J is TRBJ1-2, with D possibly TRBD1 on 6 matching bases. The CDR3 contains 17 residues. CDR1 SNHLY and CDR2 FYNNEI come from the germline V gene. Between the trimmed V and J ends, which lost 6 bases and 7 bases, there was a span of 27 bases. The CDR3 DNA follows: TGTGCCAGCAGCTCCAATCGACAGGAAGACACCTACCGTGGCTACACCTTC. This codes for CASSSNRQEDTYRGYTF.

This sequence joins TRBV11-2 and TRBJ1-1; D is undetermined. Germline values: CDR1 SGHAT, CDR2 FQNNGV. Trimming removed 1 base from V and 1 base from J, with 13 bases in between. The CDR3 spans 16 residues. The CDR3 region has the DNA TGTGCCAGCAGCTTAGTTTGGGGAGGGAAGAACACTGAAGCTTTCTTT. Residues: CASSLVWGGKNTEAFF.

This clone is a singleton in its sample. V is TRBV5-4 and J is TRBJ2-7; possible D gene TRBD2, 5 bases. CDR3 length equals 15 residues. Per germline, CDR1 SGHNT and CDR2 YYREEE (reference sequence). The germline V and J ends were trimmed by 4 bases and 3 bases, with 17 bases remaining between them. The CDR3 coding sequence is TGTGCCAGCAGCGCCGCCTTGGGGAGCGGCTACGAGCAGTACTTC. It encodes CASSAALGSGYEQYF.

The chain carries TRBV5-1 and TRBJ2-7; 9 bases agree with TRBD2. CDR1 is SGHRS, CDR2 YFSETQ, per germline. The CDR3 sequence is 16 residues long. The junction had 8 bases not matched to a gene; V was cut back by 4 bases and J by 0 bases. The CDR3 sequence is CASSSSGGEYSYEQYF. The CDR3 bases are TGCGCCAGCAGCAGTAGCGGGGGCGAGTACTCCTACGAGCAGTACTTC.

V usage is TRBV7-8 and J usage is TRBJ1-5; unclear D gene. Germline CDR1 SGHVS, CDR2 FQNEAQ. The CDR3 covers 16 residues. V lost 1 base and J 4 bases, leaving 14 bases between the germline ends. As DNA, the CDR3 is TGTGCCAGCAGCTTAGAAGTGCGGGGTGGGAATCAGCCCCAGCATTTT. It codes for CASSLEVRGGNQPQHF.

V is TRBV10-3 and J is TRBJ1-1; D perhaps matches TRBD1 (5 bases). Germline V lookup: CDR1 ENHRY, CDR2 SYGVKD. V lost 2 bases and J 1 base, leaving 8 bases between the germline ends. The CDR3 is 14 amino acids. The CDR3 nucleotides read TGTGCCATCAGTGAGGGGGGGAAGAACACTGAAGCTTTCTTT. It is translated as CAISEGGKNTEAFF.

The gene calls are TRBV5-1 and TRBJ1-5; D is unresolved. The CDR3 length is 15 residues. Trimming shortened V by 5 bases and J by 3 bases, and 15 bases separated the two germline ends. Looked up from germline, CDR1 is SGHRS and CDR2 is YFSETQ. CDR3 protein: CASRPESGDNQPQHF. For the CDR3, the DNA is TGCGCCAGCAGACCGGAGAGCGGGGACAATCAGCCCCAGCATTTT.

The CDR3 nucleotides read TGTGCCAGCAGCCGGGAGACACAGACCGTCTCGAACACTGAAGCTTTCTTT. Residues: CASSRETQTVSNTEAFF. V gene TRBV14 combines with J gene TRBJ1-1; D gene ambiguous. Deletions cut 4 bases from V and 1 base from J, with 19 bases between. This CDR3 is 17 amino acids long. Germline assignment: CDR1 SGHDN and CDR2 FVKESK.

The genes are TRBV19 and TRBJ2-1; 9 nucleotides agree with TRBD2. V lost 1 base and J lost 5; bases outside the gene matches: 3. The germline CDR1 and CDR2 sequences are LNHDA and SQIVND (reference sequence). This CDR3 is built from 15 residues. The CDR3 spells CASSIVASGDNEQFF. Here the CDR3 DNA reads TGTGCCAGTAGTATAGTGGCTAGCGGGGACAATGAGCAGTTCTTC.